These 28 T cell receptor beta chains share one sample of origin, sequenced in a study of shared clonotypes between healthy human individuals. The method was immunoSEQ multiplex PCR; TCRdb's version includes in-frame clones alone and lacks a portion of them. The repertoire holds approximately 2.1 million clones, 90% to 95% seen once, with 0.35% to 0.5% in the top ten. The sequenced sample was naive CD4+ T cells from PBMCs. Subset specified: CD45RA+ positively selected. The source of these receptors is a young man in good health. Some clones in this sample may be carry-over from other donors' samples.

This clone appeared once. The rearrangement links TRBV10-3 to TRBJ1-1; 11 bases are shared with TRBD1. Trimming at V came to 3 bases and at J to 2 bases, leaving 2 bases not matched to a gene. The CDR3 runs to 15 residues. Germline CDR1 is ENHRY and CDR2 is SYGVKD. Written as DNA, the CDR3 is TGTGCCATCAGTGACGGACAGGGGGCAAACACTGAAGCTTTCTTT. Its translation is CAISDGQGANTEAFF.

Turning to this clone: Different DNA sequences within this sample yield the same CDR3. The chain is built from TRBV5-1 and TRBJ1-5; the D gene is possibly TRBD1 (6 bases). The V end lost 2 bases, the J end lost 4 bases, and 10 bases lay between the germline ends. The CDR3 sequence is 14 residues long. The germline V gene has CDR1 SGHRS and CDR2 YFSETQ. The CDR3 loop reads CASSFGTPNQPQHF. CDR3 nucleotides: TGCGCCAGCAGCTTCGGGACACCTAATCAGCCCCAGCATTTT.

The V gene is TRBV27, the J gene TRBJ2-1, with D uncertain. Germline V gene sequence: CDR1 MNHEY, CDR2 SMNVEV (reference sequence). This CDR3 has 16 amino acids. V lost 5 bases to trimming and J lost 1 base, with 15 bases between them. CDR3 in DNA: TGTGCCAGCAGTCTACGCCTCAGAATTTCCTACAATGAGCAGTTCTTC. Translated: CASSLRLRISYNEQFF.

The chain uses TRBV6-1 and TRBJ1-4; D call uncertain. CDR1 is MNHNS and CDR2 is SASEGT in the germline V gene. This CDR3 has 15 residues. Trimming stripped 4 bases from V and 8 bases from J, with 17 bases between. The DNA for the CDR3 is TGTGCCAGCAGTGCCGCACGGAGGGCGGGCGAAAAACTGTTTTTT. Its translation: CASSAARRAGEKLFF.

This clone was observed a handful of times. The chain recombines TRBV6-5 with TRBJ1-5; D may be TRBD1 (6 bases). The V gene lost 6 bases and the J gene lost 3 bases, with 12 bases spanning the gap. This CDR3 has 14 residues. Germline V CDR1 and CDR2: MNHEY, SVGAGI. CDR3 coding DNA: TGTGCCAGCAGAAGACAGGCGTCCAATCAGCCCCAGCATTTT. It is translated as CASRRQASNQPQHF.

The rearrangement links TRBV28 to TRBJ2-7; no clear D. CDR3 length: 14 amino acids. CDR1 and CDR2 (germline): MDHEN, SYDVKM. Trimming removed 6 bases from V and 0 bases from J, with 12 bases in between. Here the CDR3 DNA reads TGTGCCAGCAGAGGTCAGTTCGGCTCCTACGAGCAGTACTTC. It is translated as CASRGQFGSYEQYF.

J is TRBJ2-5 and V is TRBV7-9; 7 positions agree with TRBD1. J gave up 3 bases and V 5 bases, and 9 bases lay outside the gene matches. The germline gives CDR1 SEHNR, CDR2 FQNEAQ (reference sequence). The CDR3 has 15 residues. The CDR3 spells CASSPRGGGEETQYF. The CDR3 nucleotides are TGTGCCAGCAGCCCGAGAGGGGGCGGTGAAGAGACCCAGTACTTC. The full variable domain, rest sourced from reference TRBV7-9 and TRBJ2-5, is DTGVSQNPRHKITKRGQNVTFRCDPISEHNRLYWYRQTLGQGPEFLTYFQNEAQLEKSRLLSDRFSAERPKGSFSTLEIQRTEQGDSAMYLCASSPRGGGEETQYFGPGTRLLVL.

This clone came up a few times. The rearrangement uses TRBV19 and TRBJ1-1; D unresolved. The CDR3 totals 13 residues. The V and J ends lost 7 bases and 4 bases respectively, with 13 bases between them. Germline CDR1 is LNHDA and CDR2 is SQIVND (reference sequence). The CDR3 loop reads CASTAGTFTEAFF. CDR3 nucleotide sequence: TGTGCCAGTACCGCCGGCACTTTCACTGAAGCTTTCTTT.

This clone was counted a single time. CDR3 nucleotide sequence: TGTGCCAGCTCATACTGGGCGCCGTATATTATGAACACTGAAGCTTTCTTT. Residues: CASSYWAPYIMNTEAFF. The V call is TRBV18, the J call TRBJ1-1; D gene uncertain. CDR3 size: 17 residues. The germline V gene encodes CDR1 KGHSH and CDR2 LQKENI. V was cut by 5 bases and J by 0 bases, with 19 bases left in between.

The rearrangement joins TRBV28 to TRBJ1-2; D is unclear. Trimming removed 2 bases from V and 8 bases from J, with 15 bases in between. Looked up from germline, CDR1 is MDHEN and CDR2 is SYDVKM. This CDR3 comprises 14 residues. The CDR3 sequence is CASSLMGSRGGYTF. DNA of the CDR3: TGTGCCAGCAGTTTAATGGGATCTCGTGGAGGCTACACCTTC.

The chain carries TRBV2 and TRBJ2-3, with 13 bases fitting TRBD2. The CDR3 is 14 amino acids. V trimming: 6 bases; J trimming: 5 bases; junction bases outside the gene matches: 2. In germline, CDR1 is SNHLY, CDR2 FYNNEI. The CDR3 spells CASSRTSGRDTQYF. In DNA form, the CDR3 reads TGTGCCAGCAGCCGGACTAGCGGGAGAGATACGCAGTATTTT.

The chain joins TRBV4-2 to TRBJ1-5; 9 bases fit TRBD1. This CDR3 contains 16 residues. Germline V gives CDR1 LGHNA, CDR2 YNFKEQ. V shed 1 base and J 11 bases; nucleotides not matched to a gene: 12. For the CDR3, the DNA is TGTGCCAGCAGCCAAGCAGGGACAGGGATACCCGTAGCCCAGCATTTT. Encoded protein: CASSQAGTGIPVAQHF.

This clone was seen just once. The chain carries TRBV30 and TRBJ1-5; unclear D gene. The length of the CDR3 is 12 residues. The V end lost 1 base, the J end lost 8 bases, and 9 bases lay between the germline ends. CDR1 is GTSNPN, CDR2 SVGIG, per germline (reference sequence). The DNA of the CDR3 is TGTGCCTGGAGTGAGGTGGGAGAGCCCCAGCATTTT. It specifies CAWSEVGEPQHF.

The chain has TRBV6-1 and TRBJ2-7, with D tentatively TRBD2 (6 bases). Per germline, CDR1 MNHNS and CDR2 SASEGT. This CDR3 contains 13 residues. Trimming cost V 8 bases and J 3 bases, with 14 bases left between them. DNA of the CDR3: TGTGCCAGCCGCGAGGGACTGAACTACGAGCAGTACTTC. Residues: CASREGLNYEQYF.

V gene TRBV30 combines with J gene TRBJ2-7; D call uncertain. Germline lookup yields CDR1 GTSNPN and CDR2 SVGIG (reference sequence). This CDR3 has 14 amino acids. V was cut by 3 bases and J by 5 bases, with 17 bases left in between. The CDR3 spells CAWRTGQWVDEQYF. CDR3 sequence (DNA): TGTGCCTGGAGGACCGGCCAGTGGGTGGACGAGCAGTACTTC.

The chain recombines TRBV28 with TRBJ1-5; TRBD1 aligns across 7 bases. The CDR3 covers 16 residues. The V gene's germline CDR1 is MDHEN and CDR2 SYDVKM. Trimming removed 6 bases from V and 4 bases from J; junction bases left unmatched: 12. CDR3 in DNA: TGTGCCAGCAGGCCAGCGCTGACAGGGTTAAATCAGCCCCAGCATTTT. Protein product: CASRPALTGLNQPQHF. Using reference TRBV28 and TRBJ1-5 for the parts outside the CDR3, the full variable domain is DVKVTQSSRYLVKRTGEKVFLECVQDMDHENMFWYRQDPGLGLRLIYFSYDVKMKEKGDIPEGYSVSREKKERFSLILESASTNQTSMYLCASRPALTGLNQPQHFGDGTRLSIL.

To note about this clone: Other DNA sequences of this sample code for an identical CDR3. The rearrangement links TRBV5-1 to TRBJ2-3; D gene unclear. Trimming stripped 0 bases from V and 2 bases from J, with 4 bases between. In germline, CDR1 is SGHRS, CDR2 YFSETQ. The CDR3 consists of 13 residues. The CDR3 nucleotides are TGCGCCAGCAGCTTGGACTTCACAGATACGCAGTATTTT. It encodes CASSLDFTDTQYF.

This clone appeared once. The CDR3 DNA follows: TGTGCCAGTAGCCCCGACAGGGAGCGAAATGAAAAACTGTTTTTT. It is translated as CASSPDRERNEKLFF. The chain couples TRBV19 to TRBJ1-4, with TRBD1 matching 7 bases. The length of the CDR3 is 15 residues. V lost 6 bases to trimming and J lost 5 bases; unmatched junction nucleotides: 9. Germline CDR1 reads LNHDA; CDR2 reads SQIVND (reference sequence).

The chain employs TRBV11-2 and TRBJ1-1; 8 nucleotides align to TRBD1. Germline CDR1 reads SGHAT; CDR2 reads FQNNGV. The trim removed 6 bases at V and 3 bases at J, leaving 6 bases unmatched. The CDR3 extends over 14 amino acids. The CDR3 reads CASSRQGRYTEAFF. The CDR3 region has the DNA TGTGCCAGCAGTAGACAGGGGCGGTACACTGAAGCTTTCTTT. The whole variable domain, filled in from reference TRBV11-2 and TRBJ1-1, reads EAGVAQSPRYKIIEKRQSVAFWCNPISGHATLYWYQQILGQGPKLLIQFQNNGVVDDSQLPKDRFSAERLKGVDSTLKIQPAKLEDSAVYLCASSRQGRYTEAFFGQGTRLTVV.

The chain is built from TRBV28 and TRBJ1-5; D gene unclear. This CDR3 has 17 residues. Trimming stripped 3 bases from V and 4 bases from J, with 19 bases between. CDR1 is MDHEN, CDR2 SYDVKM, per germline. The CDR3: CASSFPPGPRGNQPQHF. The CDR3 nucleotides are TGTGCCAGCAGTTTTCCGCCCGGGCCGAGAGGGAATCAGCCCCAGCATTTT.

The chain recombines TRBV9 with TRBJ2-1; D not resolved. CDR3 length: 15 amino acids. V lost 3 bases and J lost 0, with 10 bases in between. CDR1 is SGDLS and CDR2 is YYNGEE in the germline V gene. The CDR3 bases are TGTGCCAGCAGCGAAGCCCCCAACTCCTACAATGAGCAGTTCTTC. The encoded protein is CASSEAPNSYNEQFF. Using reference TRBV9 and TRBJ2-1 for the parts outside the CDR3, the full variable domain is DSGVTQTPKHLITATGQRVTLRCSPRSGDLSVYWYQQSLDQGLQFLIQYYNGEERAKGNILERFSAQQFPDLHSELNLSSLELGDSALYFCASSEAPNSYNEQFFGPGTRLTVL.

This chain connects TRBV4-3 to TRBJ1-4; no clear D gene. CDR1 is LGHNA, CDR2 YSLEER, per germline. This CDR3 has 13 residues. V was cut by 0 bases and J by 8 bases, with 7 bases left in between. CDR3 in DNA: TGCGCCAGCAGCCAAGAGACTGAGGAAAAACTGTTTTTT. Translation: CASSQETEEKLFF.

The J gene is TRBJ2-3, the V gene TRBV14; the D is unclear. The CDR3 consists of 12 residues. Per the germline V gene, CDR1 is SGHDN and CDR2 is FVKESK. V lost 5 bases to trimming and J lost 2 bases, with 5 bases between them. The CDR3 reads CASSAITDTQYF. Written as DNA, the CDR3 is TGTGCCAGCAGCGCTATCACAGATACGCAGTATTTT.

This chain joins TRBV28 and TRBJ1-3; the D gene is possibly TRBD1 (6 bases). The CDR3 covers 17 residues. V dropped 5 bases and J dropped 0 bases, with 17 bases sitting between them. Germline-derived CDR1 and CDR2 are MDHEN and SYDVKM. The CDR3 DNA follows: TGTGCCAGCAGTCCACCCGGACAGTTGAGCTCTGGAAACACCATATATTTT. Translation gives CASSPPGQLSSGNTIYF.

CDR3 DNA: TGTGCCAGTAGTATACGGACCCCGAGGGCCGGGGAGCTGTTTTTT. It encodes CASSIRTPRAGELFF. The chain combines TRBV19 with TRBJ2-2; D is possibly TRBD2 (5 bases). V was trimmed by 2 bases and J by 6 bases, leaving 13 bases between them. This CDR3 has 15 residues. Germline V gene lookup returns CDR1 LNHDA and CDR2 SQIVND (reference sequence).

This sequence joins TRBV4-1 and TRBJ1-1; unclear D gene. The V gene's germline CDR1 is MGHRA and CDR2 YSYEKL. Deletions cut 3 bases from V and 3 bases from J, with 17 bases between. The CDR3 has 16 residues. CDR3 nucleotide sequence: TGCGCCAGCAGCCACGTTTTGGGAGCGGAGTACACTGAAGCTTTCTTT. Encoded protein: CASSHVLGAEYTEAFF.

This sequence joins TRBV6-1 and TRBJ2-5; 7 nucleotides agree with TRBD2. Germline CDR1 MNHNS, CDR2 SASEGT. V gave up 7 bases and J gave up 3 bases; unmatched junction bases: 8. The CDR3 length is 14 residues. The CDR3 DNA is TGTGCCAGCACCCCGCTAGCGGCGAAAGAGACCCAGTACTTC. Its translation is CASTPLAAKETQYF.

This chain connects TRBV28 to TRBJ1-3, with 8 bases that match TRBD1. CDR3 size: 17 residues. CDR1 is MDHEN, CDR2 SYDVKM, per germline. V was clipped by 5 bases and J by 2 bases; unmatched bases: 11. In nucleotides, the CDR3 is TGTGCCAGCAGTCCCAGGACAGGGTCAAGTCCTGGAAACACCATATATTTT. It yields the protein CASSPRTGSSPGNTIYF.